These T cell receptor beta chains were read from a single sample in a study of technical replicates of blood from several donors. Some clones are missing from TCRdb's copy, which holds only in-frame ones; the method was immunoSEQ multiplex PCR. The table has under 20,000 clones, about nine tenths seen once. Material for sequencing was PBMCs. These receptor sequences come from a human donor in good health. The conserved cysteine and the conserved F or W are not part of the CDR3 here.

j_call v_call cdr3_aa
TRBJ2-3 TRBV5-6 ASSLVAGGTDTQY
TRBJ2-3 TRBV27 ASSSSAHSGPDTQY
TRBJ2-1 TRBV19 ATLAGASYNEQF
TRBJ1-2 TRBV14 ASSRAPANYGYT
TRBJ2-3 TRBV7-2 ASSLHPGLAGRADTQY
. TRBV2 ASILATGELF
TRBJ2-7 TRBV13 ASSSGQGLGEQY
TRBJ2-3 TRBV11-1 ASSTRVGTTYFRTDTQY
TRBJ2-3 TRBV5-1 ASKLREPSTDTQY
TRBJ2-1 TRBV4-1 ASSHIGPYNEQF
TRBJ2-2 TRBV5-1 ASSLGQGQYTGELF
TRBJ1-2 TRBV6-5 ASIDGGTGVGYT
TRBJ2-1 TRBV2 ASNRQGDYNEQF
TRBJ2-7 TRBV10-2 ASRTGTGGMYEQY
TRBJ2-7 TRBV27 ASSSGQNYEQY
TRBJ1-3 TRBV6-6 ASSTGTGTNTIY